One and the same sample provided the 5 T cell receptor beta chains below, sequenced in a study of CD8 T cells in ankylosing spondylitis. These receptors lack a known antigen. Study results and caveats: What seemed typical of ankylosing spondylitis blood was a TCR beta motif built from several highly homologous variants.

From the 5' RACE reads, TCRdb called clonotypes with MiXCR, one entry per CDR3 protein. The sample shows over 700,000 distinct CDR3 sequences, around 17% of them seen only once. Sequenced: blood, either unsorted or a sorted T cell fraction (not recorded which). These receptors were taken from a male donor with ankylosing spondylitis.

The V and J genes are TRBV7-9 and TRBJ1-1; D remains unclear. V was trimmed by 5 bases and J by 2 bases, leaving 12 bases between them. The germline V gene has CDR1 SEHNR and CDR2 FQNEAQ (reference sequence). The CDR3 is 14 amino acids. Written as DNA, the CDR3 is TGTGCCAGCAGCATTCAGGCGGAAAACACTGAAGCTTTCTTT. Amino acids: CASSIQAENTEAFF.

The chain has TRBV27 and TRBJ2-2; either TRBD1 or TRBD2 may fit D (6 bases each). The CDR3 covers 18 residues. Germline CDR1 reads MNHEY; CDR2 reads SMNVEV (reference sequence). V dropped 1 base and J dropped 3 bases, with 18 bases sitting between them. CDR3 region: CASSLYGGLYGDTGELFF. DNA for the CDR3: TGTGCCAGCAGTTTATACGGGGGCCTCTATGGGGACACCGGGGAGCTGTTTTTT.

The chain uses TRBV7-2 and TRBJ2-2; 7 positions match TRBD1. From germline, CDR1 is SGHTA and CDR2 FQGNSA. This CDR3 contains 15 residues. V lost 5 bases to trimming and J lost 4 bases; unmatched junction nucleotides: 7. The CDR3 DNA sequence: TGTGCCAGCAGCCCCGACAGGGCGGGCACCGGGGAGCTGTTTTTT. This encodes CASSPDRAGTGELFF.

The V call is TRBV11-1, the J call TRBJ2-5; no clear D. The CDR3 covers 13 residues. V lost 0 bases and J lost 5, with 7 bases in between. CDR1 and CDR2 from the germline V gene are SGHAT and FQDESV (reference sequence). The DNA for the CDR3 is TGTGCCAGCAGCTTAGCTTCAGCGGAGACCCAGTACTTC. As protein: CASSLASAETQYF. Looking up the rest from reference TRBV11-1 and TRBJ2-5 gives the full variable domain: EAEVAQSPRYKITEKSQAVAFWCDPISGHATLYWYRQILGQGPELLVQFQDESVVDDSQLPKDRFSAERLKGVDSTLKIQPAELGDSAMYLCASSLASAETQYFGPGTRLLVL.

This chain links TRBV29-1 with TRBJ2-1; 12 positions match TRBD2. In germline, CDR1 is SQVTM, CDR2 ANQGSEA. The CDR3 sequence is 15 residues long. V gave up 2 bases and J gave up 4 bases; unmatched junction bases: 3. The CDR3 region is CSVERLAGVYNEQFF. For the CDR3, the DNA is TGCAGCGTTGAAAGACTAGCGGGAGTATACAATGAGCAGTTCTTC.